This record looks at one TCR beta chain sequence and its context. Its antigen is undetermined. The germline CDR1 and CDR2 sequences are SEHNR and FQNEAQ (reference sequence). Trimming took 5 bases from V and 2 from J; bases not matched to a gene: 8. This CDR3 is 18 amino acids long. The second PCR ran about 6 to 12 cycles with a sample-barcoded 5' primer and J-beta primers. TCRdb analysed the 5' RACE reads with MiXCR anew, one entry per CDR3 protein. The table lists about 1.4 million distinct CDR3 sequences, approximately 60% of them singletons, with more than 6% in the top ten. This entry is derived from a study of blood T cells in healthy people across ages. Overall study context: Template-switching capture recovered about one barcoded beta molecule per two T cells. Study-level results: From one million sequenced T cells, diversity estimates were lower bounds.

This receptor was taken from a man younger than 35 in good health. The material sequenced was blood. This chain links TRBV7-9 with TRBJ2-1; 14 nucleotides agree with TRBD2. The DNA of the CDR3 is TGTGCCAGCAGCCTTGCAGGACTAGCGGGGGGTACCTACAATGAGCAGTTCTTC. Its translation is CASSLAGLAGGTYNEQFF. Full variable domain (missing parts from reference TRBV7-9 and TRBJ2-1): DTGVSQNPRHKITKRGQNVTFRCDPISEHNRLYWYRQTLGQGPEFLTYFQNEAQLEKSRLLSDRFSAERPKGSFSTLEIQRTEQGDSAMYLCASSLAGLAGGTYNEQFFGPGTRLTVL.